This T cell receptor beta chain derives from a study of control samples from healthy donors and cancer patients. Produced via immunoSEQ multiplex PCR; TCRdb's table is partial and in-frame only. Seen here are 150,000 to 200,000 clones, 85% to 90% observed once, and the top ten hold 1.3% to 1.5%. CDR1 and CDR2 from the germline V gene are MNHEY and SVGAGI. CDR3 size: 14 residues. The V end was cut by 6 bases, the J end by 4 bases, with 13 bases between. This sequence was found in a woman aged 50 to 60 in good health. This chain uses TRBV6-5 with TRBJ1-3; D unresolved. Specimen: blood. Here the CDR3 DNA reads TGTGCCAGCAGCCGGGGTCCGGGAGGAAACACCATATATTTT. This translates into CASSRGPGGNTIYF.